A single T cell receptor beta chain is shown here with its context. The record originates from a study of blood T cell repertoires in COVID-19. Whole-study context: Specimens from acute and convalescent COVID-19 originated in the United States, Italy and Spain. The analysed material was cDNA or gDNA that came from T cells, B-cell-depleted T cells, or PBMCs.

The CDR3 extends over 12 amino acids. The V gene lost 3 bases and the J gene lost 5 bases, with 8 bases spanning the gap. Per the germline V gene, CDR1 is SGHAT and CDR2 is FQNNGV. Sequenced by immunoSEQ multiplex PCR; TCRdb stores in-frame clones only, minus some. Counted here are under 150,000 clones, 75% to 90% occurring once; the ten biggest clones make up 3% to 4.5%. The sequenced sample was PBMCs or T cells enriched from blood (not recorded which). This clonotype was obtained from a man between 50 and 59 years old in a cohort exposed to, infected with or recovered from COVID-19 (not recorded which). The chain recombines TRBV11-2 with TRBJ2-7, with D maybe TRBD1 (6 bases). CDR3 coding DNA: TGTGCCAGCAGCTTTACAGGGAACGAGCAGTACTTC. Its translation: CASSFTGNEQYF.